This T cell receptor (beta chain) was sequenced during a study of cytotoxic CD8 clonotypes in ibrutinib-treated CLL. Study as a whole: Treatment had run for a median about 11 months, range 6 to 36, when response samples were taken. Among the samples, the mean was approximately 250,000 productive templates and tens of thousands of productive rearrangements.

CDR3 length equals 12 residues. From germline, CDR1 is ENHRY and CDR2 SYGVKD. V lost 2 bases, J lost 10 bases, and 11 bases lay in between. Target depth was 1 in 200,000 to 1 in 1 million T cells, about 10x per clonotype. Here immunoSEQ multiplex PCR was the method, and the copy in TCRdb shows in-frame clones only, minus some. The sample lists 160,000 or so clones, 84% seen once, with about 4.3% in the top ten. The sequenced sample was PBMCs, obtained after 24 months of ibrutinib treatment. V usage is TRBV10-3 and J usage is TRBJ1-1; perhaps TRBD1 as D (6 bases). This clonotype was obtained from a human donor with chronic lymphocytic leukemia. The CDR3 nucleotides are TGTGCCATCAGTGAGCTGGGCAGGGGAGCTTTCTTT. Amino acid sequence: CAISELGRGAFF.